The 30 T cell receptor beta chains below were found in one sample sequenced in a study of human T cells and chemical hapten exposure. TCRdb re-called the RACE reads with MiXCR, one entry per CDR3 protein. The sample has around 110,000 distinct CDR3 sequences; around 10% are singletons. Stated time point: patch test 3, about 24 weeks after DPC sensitization. Noted treatment: therapeutic diphenylcyclopropenone sensitization with weekly scalp DPC. The material sequenced was whole blood, taken in connection with sensitization to the hapten diphenylcyclopropenone (DPC). Receptor source: a woman between 50 and 59 years old with alopecia areata. Some clones in this sample may be carry-over from other donors' samples.

This clonotype was counted only a few times. The chain is built from TRBV6-5 and TRBJ1-1; tentatively, D is TRBD1 (5 bases). With 7 bases removed from V and 3 bases from J, the gap between germline ends came to 12 bases. From germline, CDR1 is MNHEY and CDR2 SVGAGI. The CDR3 runs 13 residues. Here the CDR3 DNA reads TGTGCCAGCACTAACGGGGGATACACTGAAGCTTTCTTT. This translates into CASTNGGYTEAFF.

This sequence joins TRBV6-5 and TRBJ1-1; a possible D gene is TRBD1 (5 bases). Trimming pared 5 bases from V and 0 bases from J, leaving 16 bases between. The CDR3 runs to 16 residues. In germline, CDR1 is MNHEY, CDR2 SVGAGI. Here the CDR3 reads CASSPGTAAMNTEAFF. CDR3 nucleotide sequence: TGTGCCAGCAGTCCCGGGACCGCGGCCATGAACACTGAAGCTTTCTTT.

This clonotype was seen more than once but under ten times. The gene calls are TRBV7-2 and TRBJ2-5; no firm D call. V lost 3 bases and J lost 0, with 11 bases in between. Germline CDR1 SGHTA, CDR2 FQGNSA. The CDR3 covers 15 residues. The CDR3 loop reads CASSFRFSNQETQYF. The CDR3 DNA sequence: TGTGCCAGCAGCTTTAGATTTTCTAACCAAGAGACCCAGTACTTC.

CDR3 nucleotide sequence: TGTGCCAGCAGCATGACTAGCAGGACGGATACGCAGTATTTT. As protein: CASSMTSRTDTQYF. This chain links TRBV7-8 with TRBJ2-3; 7 bases match TRBD2. V shed 5 bases, J shed 6 bases, and the junction held 8 bases outside the gene matches. The CDR3 has 14 amino acids. Germline V gene sequence: CDR1 SGHVS, CDR2 FQNEAQ. Drawing the rest from reference TRBV7-8 and TRBJ2-3, the complete variable domain is GAGVSQSPRYKVAKRGQDVALRCDPISGHVSLFWYQQALGQGPEFLTYFQNEAQLDKSGLPSDRFFAERPEGSVSTLKIQRTQQEDSAVYLCASSMTSRTDTQYFGPGTRLTVL.

This clonotype was observed at least ten times. V gene TRBV7-2 combines with J gene TRBJ2-1; 10 bases line up with TRBD2. Trimming cost V 5 bases and J 4 bases; bases outside gene matches: 11. In germline, CDR1 is SGHTA, CDR2 FQGNSA. The CDR3 has 17 residues. The CDR3 spells CASSPKLAGLLYNEQFF. The CDR3 DNA reads as TGTGCCAGCAGCCCTAAACTAGCGGGGCTCCTTTACAATGAGCAGTTCTTC.

The chain recombines TRBV7-2 with TRBJ2-1; 7 bases map to TRBD2. The CDR3 has 14 residues. Germline CDR1 SGHTA, CDR2 FQGNSA. V shed 4 bases, J shed 4 bases, and the junction held 4 bases outside the gene matches. As DNA, the CDR3 is TGTGCCAGCAGCTCGGGACTAAGTTACAATGAGCAGTTCTTC. It translates to CASSSGLSYNEQFF.

The genes are TRBV2 and TRBJ1-1, with D uncertain. Trimming took off 4 bases at V and 3 bases at J, with 9 bases between the two ends. The CDR3 contains 13 residues. Germline assignment: CDR1 SNHLY and CDR2 FYNNEI. CDR3 bases: TGTGCCAGCAGTGGGGTTGACGACACTGAAGCTTTCTTT. Amino acid sequence: CASSGVDDTEAFF.

This clonotype was found many times. The chain has TRBV12-3 or TRBV12-4 and TRBJ1-1; no firm D call. V was clipped by 6 bases and J by 5 bases, with 13 bases between them. The CDR3 extends over 13 amino acids. The CDR3: CASSSSAETEAFF. CDR3 bases: TGTGCCAGCAGCTCCTCGGCTGAGACTGAAGCTTTCTTT.

This clonotype was detected only a few times. The V and J genes are TRBV25-1 and TRBJ2-5; D unclear. The CDR3 is 12 residues long. Per germline, CDR1 MGHDK and CDR2 SYGVNS. V was cut by 3 bases and J by 5 bases, with 7 bases left in between. CDR3 DNA: TGTGCCAGCAGTGATCTATTTGAGACCCAGTACTTC. Encoded protein: CASSDLFETQYF.

This clonotype came up a few times. The chain employs TRBV5-1 and TRBJ1-1; D possibly corresponds to TRBD1 (6 bases). Trimming shortened V by 3 bases and J by 4 bases, and 16 bases separated the two germline ends. This CDR3 is 15 amino acids long. CDR1 is SGHRS and CDR2 is YFSETQ in the germline V gene. In DNA form, the CDR3 reads TGCGCCAGCAGCTCTCGCCGCGGGGGCGGCACTGAAGCTTTCTTT. It yields the protein CASSSRRGGGTEAFF.

This clonotype is judged medium-sized. A much larger clone lies one base from this, so it may be a read error. The chain employs TRBV4-2 and TRBJ1-6, with a possible D match to TRBD1 (5 bases). Germline lookup yields CDR1 LGHNA and CDR2 YNFKEQ. The CDR3 length is 17 residues. Trimming took off 2 bases at V and 1 base at J, with 12 bases between the two ends. CDR3 sequence reads: CASSQRGTSSYNSPLHF. CDR3 nucleotide sequence: TGTGCCAGCAGCCAACGGGGCACCAGTTCCTATAATTCACCCCTCCACTTT.

There are a few counts of this clonotype. The chain employs TRBV10-3 and TRBJ2-3, with 7 positions matching TRBD1. Germline CDR1 and CDR2: ENHRY and SYGVKD. The CDR3 loop spans 14 amino acids. V shed 6 bases and J 0 bases; nucleotides not matched to a gene: 3. The CDR3 reads CAISGQVSTDTQYF. The CDR3 DNA follows: TGTGCCATCAGCGGACAGGTTAGCACAGATACGCAGTATTTT.

This clonotype was observed a handful of times. The V gene is TRBV20-1, the J gene TRBJ2-3, with TRBD2 as a possible D gene (6 bases). Germline CDR1 DFQATT, CDR2 SNEGSKA (reference sequence). This CDR3 is built from 10 residues. The ends were cut back, 0 bases at V and 13 bases at J, with 8 bases in the middle. CDR3 loop: CSARDPGEYF. The CDR3 DNA follows: TGCAGTGCTAGAGATCCGGGGGAGTATTTT.

This clonotype was detected many times. V gene TRBV20-1 combines with J gene TRBJ2-5; TRBD2 matches 10 bases. Germline CDR1 DFQATT, CDR2 SNEGSKA (reference sequence). V lost 6 bases, J lost 6 bases, and 7 bases stayed unmatched. The length of the CDR3 is 13 residues. The CDR3 DNA follows: TGCAGTGCACCGCTAGCGGGGGAGAAGACCCAGTACTTC. Amino acid sequence: CSAPLAGEKTQYF.

The chain has TRBV2 and TRBJ1-4; D possibly corresponds to TRBD1 (6 bases). In germline, CDR1 is SNHLY, CDR2 FYNNEI. V was trimmed by 11 bases and J by 4 bases, leaving 11 bases between them. The CDR3 is 12 amino acids. CDR3 protein: CAWTVYNEKLFF. As DNA, the CDR3 is TGTGCCTGGACAGTATATAATGAAAAACTGTTTTTT.

The chain links TRBV4-3 to TRBJ2-6; no reliable D call. V was cut by 0 bases and J by 2 bases, with 20 bases left in between. The CDR3 length is 20 residues. CDR1 is LGHNA and CDR2 is YSLEER in the germline V gene. The CDR3, as DNA: TGCGCCAGCAGCCAAGATGGAATTGGGGTCAGGTGGACTGGGGCCAACGTCCTGACTTTC. Its protein is CASSQDGIGVRWTGANVLTF.

The CDR3 protein is CASSYSAPGRTGNTIYF. Here the CDR3 DNA reads TGTGCCAGCAGTTACTCGGCCCCGGGGCGAACTGGAAACACCATATATTTT. The V call is TRBV6-6, the J call TRBJ1-3; tentatively, D is TRBD1 (5 bases). The CDR3 consists of 17 residues. V lost 0 bases and J 2 bases, leaving 14 bases between the germline ends. Looked up from germline, CDR1 is MNHNY and CDR2 is SVGAGI (reference sequence).

This clonotype was recorded a few times. The chain joins TRBV7-7 to TRBJ2-2; no reliable D call. Per the germline V gene, CDR1 is SSHAT and CDR2 is FNYEAQ (reference sequence). Trimming left V 6 bases short and J 0 bases short, with 8 bases between. This CDR3 has 14 amino acids. In DNA form, the CDR3 reads TGTGCCAGCAGATTTGACACGAACACCGGGGAGCTGTTTTTT. Encoded protein: CASRFDTNTGELFF.

The V gene is TRBV5-4, the J gene TRBJ2-6, with 9 bases lining up with TRBD1. Germline V lookup: CDR1 SGHNT, CDR2 YYREEE (reference sequence). The CDR3 is 16 amino acids. V lost 2 bases to trimming and J lost 4 bases; unmatched junction nucleotides: 4. The CDR3 nucleotides read TGTGCCAGCAGCTTAGGACAGGGGAGAGGGGCCAACGTCCTGACTTTC. Translating it yields CASSLGQGRGANVLTF.

The sample holds a few counts of this clonotype. The V gene is TRBV12-3 or TRBV12-4, the J gene TRBJ2-7; 11 nucleotides match TRBD2. The CDR3 covers 15 residues. J was trimmed by 3 bases and V by 6 bases; bases with no gene match: 7. CDR3 coding DNA: TGTGCCAGCAGAAAGGGACTAGCGGAGAACTACGAGCAGTACTTC. Translated, it gives CASRKGLAENYEQYF.

This clonotype was seen many times. V usage is TRBV6-2 or TRBV6-3 and J usage is TRBJ2-5, with no clear D. Germline lookup yields CDR1 MNHEY and CDR2 SVGEGT. V was shortened by 0 bases and J by 2 bases, with 7 bases between the two germline ends. The CDR3 has 14 amino acids. The CDR3 DNA reads TGTGCCAGCAGTTACTCGGGAATACAAGAGACCCAGTACTTC. It codes for CASSYSGIQETQYF.

The genes are TRBV28 and TRBJ1-1; D is unclear. Trimming stripped 1 base from V and 3 bases from J, with 9 bases between. Per the germline V gene, CDR1 is MDHEN and CDR2 is SYDVKM. The CDR3 is made up of 14 amino acids. The chain's CDR3 is CASSLLGRDTEAFF. CDR3 coding DNA: TGTGCCAGCAGTTTATTGGGTCGGGACACTGAAGCTTTCTTT.

This clonotype was seen more than once but under ten times. The chain employs TRBV7-9 and TRBJ2-5, with D unclear. The CDR3 runs to 14 residues. Deletions cut 2 bases from V and 2 bases from J, with 9 bases between. From germline, CDR1 is SEHNR and CDR2 FQNEAQ (reference sequence). This chain's CDR3 is CASSLLAEQETQYF. CDR3 in DNA: TGTGCCAGCAGCTTATTGGCAGAGCAAGAGACCCAGTACTTC.

The CDR3 DNA reads TGCGCCAGCAGCCAAGATGGACAGGGGGCATTGGACACTGAAGCTTTCTTT. It is translated as CASSQDGQGALDTEAFF. The chain uses TRBV4-3 and TRBJ1-1; 11 bases map to TRBD1. The CDR3 loop spans 17 amino acids. Unmatched junction bases numbered 6, after V lost 0 bases and J lost 3 bases. The germline V gene has CDR1 LGHNA and CDR2 YSLEER.

This chain uses TRBV9 with TRBJ1-5; TRBD1 might be the D (5 bases). CDR1 is SGDLS, CDR2 YYNGEE, per germline. The CDR3 contains 14 residues. V lost 2 bases to trimming and J lost 4 bases, with 10 bases between them. The CDR3 loop is CASSVGTGNQPQHF. Written as DNA, the CDR3 is TGTGCCAGCAGCGTGGGGACGGGAAATCAGCCCCAGCATTTT.

V usage is TRBV20-1 and J usage is TRBJ1-1, with D possibly being TRBD1 (6 bases). Trimming stripped 0 bases from V and 6 bases from J, with 17 bases between. CDR3 length: 15 amino acids. Germline values: CDR1 DFQATT, CDR2 SNEGSKA (reference sequence). DNA for the CDR3: TGCAGTGCTAGAGAGCCCTCCCAGGGGCGGGCTGAAGCTTTCTTT. Its protein is CSAREPSQGRAEAFF.

This sequence joins TRBV7-2 and TRBJ2-3; 10 bases map to TRBD2. V trimming: 3 bases; J trimming: 0 bases; junction bases outside the gene matches: 3. Germline CDR1 reads SGHTA; CDR2 reads FQGNSA. The CDR3 contains 16 residues. The CDR3 DNA is TGTGCCAGCAGCTTCCTTAGCGGGAGGAGCACAGATACGCAGTATTTT. Protein sequence: CASSFLSGRSTDTQYF.

Many counts were recorded for this clonotype. The rearrangement links TRBV28 to TRBJ2-7, with unresolved D. CDR3 length: 15 residues. CDR1 MDHEN and CDR2 SYDVKM come from the germline V gene. The ends were cut back, 6 bases at V and 1 base at J, with 16 bases in the middle. CDR3 DNA sequence: TGTGCCAGCAGGGGTATCTGGAAGGGTTCCTACGAGCAGTACTTC. Translating it yields CASRGIWKGSYEQYF. The variable domain in full, with the rest retrieved from reference TRBV28 and TRBJ2-7, is DVKVTQSSRYLVKRTGEKVFLECVQDMDHENMFWYRQDPGLGLRLIYFSYDVKMKEKGDIPEGYSVSREKKERFSLILESASTNQTSMYLCASRGIWKGSYEQYFGPGTRLTVT.

This clonotype has more than one count but fewer than ten. This sequence joins TRBV12-3 or TRBV12-4 and TRBJ1-1, with D unclear. V lost 6 bases and J 1 base, leaving 9 bases between the germline ends. The CDR3 runs to 13 residues. CDR3 coding DNA: TGTGCCAGCAGGCCAACAGCGAACACTGAAGCTTTCTTT. Its protein is CASRPTANTEAFF.

The chain recombines TRBV7-9 with TRBJ1-2, with 7 bases that match TRBD1. Trimming cost V 0 bases and J 8 bases; bases outside gene matches: 3. CDR3 length: 13 residues. Germline V gene lookup returns CDR1 SEHNR and CDR2 FQNEAQ (reference sequence). CDR3 coding DNA: TGTGCCAGCAGCTTAGCAGGGGGCGAAGGCTACACCTTC. Its protein is CASSLAGGEGYTF. The whole variable domain, filled in from reference TRBV7-9 and TRBJ1-2, reads DTGVSQNPRHKITKRGQNVTFRCDPISEHNRLYWYRQTLGQGPEFLTYFQNEAQLEKSRLLSDRFSAERPKGSFSTLEIQRTEQGDSAMYLCASSLAGGEGYTFGSGTRLTVV.